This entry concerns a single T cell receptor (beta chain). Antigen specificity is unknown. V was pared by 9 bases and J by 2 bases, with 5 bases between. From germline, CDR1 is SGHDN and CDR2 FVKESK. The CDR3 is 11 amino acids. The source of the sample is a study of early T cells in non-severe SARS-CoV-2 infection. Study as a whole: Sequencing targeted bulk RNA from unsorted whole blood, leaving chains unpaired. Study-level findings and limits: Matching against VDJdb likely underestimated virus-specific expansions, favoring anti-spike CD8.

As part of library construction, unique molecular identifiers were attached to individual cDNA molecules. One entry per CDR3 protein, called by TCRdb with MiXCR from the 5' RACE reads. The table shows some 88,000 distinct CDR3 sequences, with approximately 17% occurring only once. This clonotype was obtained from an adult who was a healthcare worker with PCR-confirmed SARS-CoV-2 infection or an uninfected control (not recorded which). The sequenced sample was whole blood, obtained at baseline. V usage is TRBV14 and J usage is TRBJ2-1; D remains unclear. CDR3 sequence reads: CARRPYNEQFF. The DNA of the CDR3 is TGTGCCAGACGCCCCTACAATGAGCAGTTCTTC.